These 29 T cell receptor beta chains share one sample of origin, sequenced in a study of Ad26.COV2.S vaccination and SARS-CoV-2 variants. Described treatment: about 20 received Ad26.COV2.S at low or high dose, single or two shots; roughly five received placebo; per-sample allocation not given. Vaccine and placebo recipients were sampled on day 63 after the first injection. TCRdb's copy holds only in-frame clones and misses some; the assay was immunoSEQ multiplex PCR. The data contain a few hundred thousand clones, roughly 88% of them singletons. The input for sequencing was peripheral blood, taken in a trial of Ad26.COV2.S vaccine versus placebo. These TCRs come from a person between 18 and 65 years old who received the Ad26.COV2.S COVID-19 vaccine or a placebo.

The chain combines TRBV5-4 with TRBJ1-2; D call uncertain. CDR1 SGHNT and CDR2 YYREEE come from the germline V gene (reference sequence). The CDR3 covers 13 residues. V was cut by 5 bases and J by 6 bases, with 14 bases left in between. In DNA form, the CDR3 reads TGTGCCAGCAGGCTCGGAGGGTTCGATGGCTACACCTTC. Translating it yields CASRLGGFDGYTF.

The chain has TRBV12-5 and TRBJ2-7; D gene uncertain. Trimming left V 3 bases short and J 2 bases short, with 11 bases between. CDR3 length: 14 amino acids. Germline lookup yields CDR1 LGHNT and CDR2 FRNRAP. The CDR3 region is CASGFGASTYEQYV. In DNA form, the CDR3 reads TGTGCTAGTGGTTTTGGAGCATCTACCTACGAGCAGTACGTC.

This sequence joins TRBV6-2 or TRBV6-3 and TRBJ2-1; tentatively, D is TRBD2 (5 bases). With 3 bases removed from V and 2 bases from J, the gap between germline ends came to 17 bases. The CDR3 has 17 amino acids. The germline CDR1 and CDR2 sequences are MNHEY and SVGEGT. For the CDR3, the DNA is TGTGCCAGCAGTTATCCTTACGGGGTTAACACCTACAATGAGCAGTTCTTC. This translates into CASSYPYGVNTYNEQFF.

The chain couples TRBV7-2 to TRBJ2-3; D might be TRBD1 (6 bases). Trimming removed 5 bases from V and 0 bases from J, with 12 bases in between. Germline V gene lookup returns CDR1 SGHTA and CDR2 FQGNSA. This CDR3 is 15 amino acids long. CDR3 residues: CASSQGGRSTDTQYF. The CDR3 nucleotides are TGTGCCAGCAGCCAAGGGGGAAGGAGCACAGATACGCAGTATTTT.

The chain couples TRBV13 to TRBJ2-1, with 8 bases matching TRBD1. Germline-derived CDR1 and CDR2 are PRHDT and FYEKMQ (reference sequence). V was clipped by 2 bases and J by 4 bases; unmatched bases: 7. The CDR3 is 16 residues long. The CDR3 loop reads CASSLMSTGGYNEQFF. The CDR3 DNA is TGTGCCAGCAGCTTAATGTCTACAGGGGGATACAATGAGCAGTTCTTC.

The chain has TRBV30 and TRBJ1-1; 8 bases match TRBD1. The CDR3 covers 14 residues. Germline CDR1 GTSNPN, CDR2 SVGIG (reference sequence). V dropped 0 bases and J dropped 5; count of bases not matched to a gene: 5. The CDR3 sequence is CAWSVHQGATEAFF. CDR3 DNA sequence: TGTGCCTGGAGTGTACATCAGGGGGCGACTGAAGCTTTCTTT.

This chain uses TRBV2 with TRBJ2-5, with a tentative D call TRBD2 (6 bases). The germline V gene encodes CDR1 SNHLY and CDR2 FYNNEI. The V end lost 10 bases, the J end lost 5 bases, and 8 bases lay between the germline ends. The CDR3 is 10 residues long. The CDR3 coding sequence is TGTGCCACGGGGGAGGAGACCCAGTACTTC. It codes for CATGEETQYF.

The rearrangement joins TRBV5-1 to TRBJ1-2; D call uncertain. V gave up 0 bases and J gave up 3 bases, with 6 bases separating them. The CDR3 extends over 13 amino acids. CDR1 SGHRS and CDR2 YFSETQ come from the germline V gene. CDR3 sequence: CASSLVGDYGYTF. The CDR3 nucleotides are TGCGCCAGCAGCTTGGTCGGGGACTATGGCTACACCTTC.

The chain carries TRBV10-3 and TRBJ2-1; D is unclear. The CDR3 runs to 17 residues. Germline CDR1 ENHRY, CDR2 SYGVKD. V dropped 7 bases and J dropped 4 bases, with 23 bases sitting between them. The DNA for the CDR3 is TGTGCCATCATGCGAGAAAACCTACTAAACCCATACAATGAGCAGTTCTTC. Its translation: CAIMRENLLNPYNEQFF.

This chain uses TRBV29-1 with TRBJ1-1; D remains unclear. Per germline, CDR1 SQVTM and CDR2 ANQGSEA. This CDR3 contains 17 residues. Trimming shortened V by 1 base and J by 1 base, and 19 bases separated the two germline ends. CDR3 protein: CSVEGSRPLGANTEAFF. CDR3 coding DNA: TGCAGCGTTGAAGGGTCTCGCCCCTTGGGAGCGAACACTGAAGCTTTCTTT.

This rearrangement joins TRBV21-1 to TRBJ1-1; the table's D call TRBD1 went unverified against the DNA. TRBV21-1 is designated a pseudogene. This CDR3 comprises 14 residues. The CDR3 protein is CAHQGTGGFTEAFF. The CDR3, as DNA: TGTGCCCACCAAGGGACAGGGGGATTCACTGAAGCTTTCTTT.

This chain links TRBV28 with TRBJ2-1, with 10 bases identical to TRBD2. This CDR3 is built from 13 residues. The V segment lost 7 bases and the J segment 5 bases; nucleotides outside the gene matches: 2. Germline values: CDR1 MDHEN, CDR2 SYDVKM. The CDR3 DNA reads as TGTGCCAGCATAGCGGGAGGCCACAATGAGCAGTTCTTC. Its protein product is CASIAGGHNEQFF. The full variable domain, with the rest looked up from reference TRBV28 and TRBJ2-1, is DVKVTQSSRYLVKRTGEKVFLECVQDMDHENMFWYRQDPGLGLRLIYFSYDVKMKEKGDIPEGYSVSREKKERFSLILESASTNQTSMYLCASIAGGHNEQFFGPGTRLTVL.

The rearrangement joins TRBV7-2 to TRBJ2-3, with 9 positions matching TRBD2. Germline V gene data show CDR1 as SGHTA and CDR2 as FQGNSA. CDR3 length: 16 amino acids. Trimming took 4 bases from V and 1 from J; bases not matched to a gene: 6. The DNA for the CDR3 is TGTGCCAGCAGCTCTTATAAGCGGGAGGGCACAGATACGCAGTATTTT. It encodes CASSSYKREGTDTQYF.

The genes are TRBV19 and TRBJ2-5; D is unresolved. Germline V lookup: CDR1 LNHDA, CDR2 SQIVND (reference sequence). V was pared by 5 bases and J by 4 bases, with 14 bases between. The CDR3 is 14 residues long. CDR3 in amino acids: CASSVQEARETQYF. For the CDR3, the DNA is TGTGCCAGTAGTGTGCAGGAAGCCAGAGAGACCCAGTACTTC.

This clone was observed a single time. J is TRBJ1-1 and V is TRBV7-9; no clear D gene. This CDR3 is built from 14 residues. V lost 7 bases to trimming and J lost 1 base, with 13 bases between them. In germline, CDR1 is SEHNR, CDR2 FQNEAQ (reference sequence). In nucleotides, the CDR3 is TGTGCCAGCACCCCCGGTCCCGAGAACACTGAAGCTTTCTTT. Residues: CASTPGPENTEAFF.

This rearrangement joins TRBV11-2 to TRBJ2-2; 8 bases fit TRBD2. CDR3 length equals 16 residues. CDR1 and CDR2 from the germline V gene are SGHAT and FQNNGV. Trimming at V came to 5 bases and at J to 7 bases, leaving 12 bases not matched to a gene. The CDR3 DNA follows: TGTGCCAGCAGCGACATTAATCTAGCGGGTTTCGGGGAGCTGTTTTTT. This translates into CASSDINLAGFGELFF.

The chain employs TRBV7-2 and TRBJ1-4; 9 bases line up with TRBD1. The V gene end was trimmed by 5 bases and the J gene end by 8 bases; junction bases not matched to a gene: 6. The CDR3 loop spans 14 amino acids. CDR1 is SGHTA and CDR2 is FQGNSA in the germline V gene. The CDR3 reads CASSPTGTGEKLFF. CDR3 sequence (DNA): TGTGCCAGCAGCCCGACCGGGACAGGGGAAAAACTGTTTTTT.

This clone was seen just once. The chain joins TRBV6-1 to TRBJ2-1; D might be TRBD1 (5 bases). The V gene's germline CDR1 is MNHNS and CDR2 SASEGT. Trimming shortened V by 1 base and J by 1 base, and 11 bases separated the two germline ends. The CDR3 has 16 amino acids. The CDR3 bases are TGTGCCAGCAGTGAAGGTATAGGGGCGTCCTACAATGAGCAGTTCTTC. Amino acids: CASSEGIGASYNEQFF.

V is TRBV2 and J is TRBJ2-1; 12 bases are a match to TRBD2. The CDR3 sequence is 15 residues long. From germline, CDR1 is SNHLY and CDR2 FYNNEI. V lost 6 bases and J lost 6; bases outside the gene matches: 6. The CDR3 DNA reads TGTGCCAGCAGGCGACTAGCGGGAGTTGGCAATGAGCAGTTCTTC. Residues: CASRRLAGVGNEQFF.

The chain recombines TRBV6-1 with TRBJ2-5; the D is unclear. Germline CDR1 reads MNHNS; CDR2 reads SASEGT. The ends were cut back, 1 base at V and 0 bases at J, with 9 bases in the middle. This CDR3 contains 15 residues. This CDR3 is CASSEGLANQETQYF. The CDR3 coding sequence is TGTGCCAGCAGTGAAGGGTTGGCTAACCAAGAGACCCAGTACTTC.

The V gene is TRBV2, the J gene TRBJ2-2; 8 nucleotides align to TRBD1. Trimming cost V 6 bases and J 4 bases; bases outside gene matches: 7. The CDR3 contains 15 residues. Germline CDR1 is SNHLY and CDR2 is FYNNEI. The CDR3 reads CASRSRTGSTGELFF. The CDR3 region has the DNA TGTGCCAGCAGGTCTAGGACAGGGTCCACCGGGGAGCTGTTTTTT.

For the CDR3, the DNA is TGTGCCAGCAGCACGTTCTATGGCTACACCTTC. As protein: CASSTFYGYTF. The rearrangement joins TRBV3-1 (or the pseudogene TRBV3-2) to TRBJ1-2; D gene unclear. Deletions cut 5 bases from V and 4 bases from J, with 5 bases between. This CDR3 is built from 11 residues. CDR1 and CDR2 from the germline V gene are LGHDT and YNNKEL (reference sequence).

The rearrangement joins TRBV4-1 to TRBJ2-1; TRBD2 is a possible D gene (6 bases). Germline V lookup: CDR1 MGHRA, CDR2 YSYEKL. The CDR3 loop spans 17 amino acids. V was pared by 6 bases and J by 9 bases, with 27 bases between. CDR3 nucleotides: TGCGCCAGCAGGGATTACCGGGGACTGTCGGGCTTCGGTGAGCAGTTCTTC. It translates to CASRDYRGLSGFGEQFF.

The chain employs TRBV4-3 and TRBJ1-1; D might be TRBD1 (6 bases). This CDR3 is 22 amino acids long. Trimming shortened V by 0 bases and J by 0 bases, and 29 bases separated the two germline ends. From germline, CDR1 is LGHNA and CDR2 YSLEER. The CDR3 loop is CASSQEAPYGGRWVEVNTEAFF. The CDR3 DNA reads TGCGCCAGCAGCCAAGAGGCCCCATACGGGGGGCGCTGGGTTGAGGTGAACACTGAAGCTTTCTTT.

J is TRBJ2-3 and V is TRBV12-3 or TRBV12-4; D is ambiguous. The CDR3 consists of 13 residues. The germline V and J ends were trimmed by 4 bases and 1 base, with 6 bases remaining between them. CDR3 DNA: TGTGCCAGCAGTTCCCTGGGCACAGATACGCAGTATTTT. Residues: CASSSLGTDTQYF.

The rearrangement uses TRBV6-1 and TRBJ1-1, with D possibly being TRBD1 (5 bases). Germline assignment: CDR1 MNHNS and CDR2 SASEGT. The CDR3 consists of 13 residues. V lost 3 bases and J lost 11, with 16 bases in between. This chain's CDR3 is CASSEADTAYAFF. CDR3 bases: TGTGCCAGCAGTGAGGCGGACACAGCCTATGCTTTCTTT.

J is TRBJ1-5 and V is TRBV2; possible D gene TRBD1, 5 bases. V shed 6 bases and J shed 6 bases, with 9 bases lying between them. The length of the CDR3 is 12 residues. Germline values: CDR1 SNHLY, CDR2 FYNNEI. CDR3 bases: TGTGCCAGCAGCGCAGGGAGTCAGCCCCAGCATTTT. Protein sequence: CASSAGSQPQHF.

The rearrangement uses TRBV6-5 and TRBJ2-1, with 9 bases identical to TRBD1. The germline gives CDR1 MNHEY, CDR2 SVGAGI. The CDR3 is made up of 15 amino acids. With 7 bases clipped from V and 4 bases from J, the junction kept 8 bases outside the gene matches. Here the CDR3 DNA reads TGTGCCAGCACCTACTCCGGGACAGGGTACAATGAGCAGTTCTTC. This sequence encodes CASTYSGTGYNEQFF.

The V call is TRBV6-2 or TRBV6-3, the J call TRBJ1-1, with TRBD1 as a possible D gene (5 bases). Per the germline V gene, CDR1 is MNHEY and CDR2 is SVGEGT. The germline V and J ends were trimmed by 6 bases and 4 bases, with 15 bases remaining between them. This CDR3 is built from 14 residues. CDR3 sequence reads: CASSLGAWGTEAFF. CDR3 DNA sequence: TGTGCCAGCAGCCTAGGGGCCTGGGGCACTGAAGCTTTCTTT.